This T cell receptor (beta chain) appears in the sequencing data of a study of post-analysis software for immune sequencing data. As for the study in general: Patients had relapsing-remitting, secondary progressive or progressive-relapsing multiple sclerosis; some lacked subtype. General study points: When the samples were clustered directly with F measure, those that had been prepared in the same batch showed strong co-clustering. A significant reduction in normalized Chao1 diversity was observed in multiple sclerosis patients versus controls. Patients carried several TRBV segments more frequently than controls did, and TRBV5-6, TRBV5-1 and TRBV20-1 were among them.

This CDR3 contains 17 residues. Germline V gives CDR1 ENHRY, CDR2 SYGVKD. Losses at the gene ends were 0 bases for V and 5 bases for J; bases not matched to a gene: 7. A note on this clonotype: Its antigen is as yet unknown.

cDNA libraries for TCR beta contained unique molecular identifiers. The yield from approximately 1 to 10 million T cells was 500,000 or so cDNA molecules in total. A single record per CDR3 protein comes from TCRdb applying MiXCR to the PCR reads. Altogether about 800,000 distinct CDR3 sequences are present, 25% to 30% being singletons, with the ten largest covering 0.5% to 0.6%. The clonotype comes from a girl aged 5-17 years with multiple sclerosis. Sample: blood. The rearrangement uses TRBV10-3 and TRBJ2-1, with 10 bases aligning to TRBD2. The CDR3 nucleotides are TGTGCCATCAGTGAGTCTGTAGCGGGAGGCCCCGACAATGAGCAGTTCTTC. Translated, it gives CAISESVAGGPDNEQFF.